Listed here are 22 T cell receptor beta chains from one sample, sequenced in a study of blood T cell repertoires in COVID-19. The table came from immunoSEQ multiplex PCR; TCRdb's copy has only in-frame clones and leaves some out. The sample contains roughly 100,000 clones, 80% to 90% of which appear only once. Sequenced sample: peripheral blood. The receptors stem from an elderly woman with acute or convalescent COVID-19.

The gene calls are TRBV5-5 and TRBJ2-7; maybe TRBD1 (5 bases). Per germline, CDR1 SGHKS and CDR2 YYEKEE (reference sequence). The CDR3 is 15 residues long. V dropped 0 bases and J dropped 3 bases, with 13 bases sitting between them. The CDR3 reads CASSLVAPTVYEQYF. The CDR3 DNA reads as TGTGCCAGCAGCTTGGTCGCTCCGACAGTCTACGAGCAGTACTTC.

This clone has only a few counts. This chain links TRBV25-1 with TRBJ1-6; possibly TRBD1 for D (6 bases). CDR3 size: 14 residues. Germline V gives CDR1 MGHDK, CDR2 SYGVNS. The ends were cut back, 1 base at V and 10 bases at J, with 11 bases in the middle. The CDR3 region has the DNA TGTGCCAGCAGTGAATCGCAGGGGCGATCACCCCTCCACTTT. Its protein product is CASSESQGRSPLHF. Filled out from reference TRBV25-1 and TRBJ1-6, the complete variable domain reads EADIYQTPRYLVIGTGKKITLECSQTMGHDKMYWYQQDPGMELHLIHYSYGVNSTEKGDLSSESTVSRIRTEHFPLTLESARPSHTSQYLCASSESQGRSPLHFGNGTRLTVT.

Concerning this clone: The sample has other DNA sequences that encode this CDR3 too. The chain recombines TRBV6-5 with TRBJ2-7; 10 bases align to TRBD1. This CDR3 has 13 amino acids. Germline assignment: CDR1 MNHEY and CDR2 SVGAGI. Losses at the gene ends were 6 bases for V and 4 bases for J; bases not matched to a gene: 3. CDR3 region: CASSRDRGYEQYF. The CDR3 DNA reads TGTGCCAGCAGCCGGGACAGGGGATACGAGCAGTACTTC.

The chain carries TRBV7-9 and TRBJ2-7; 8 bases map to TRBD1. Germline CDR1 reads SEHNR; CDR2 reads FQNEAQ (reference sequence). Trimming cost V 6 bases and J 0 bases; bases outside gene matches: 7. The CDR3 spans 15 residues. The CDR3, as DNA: TGTGCCAGCAGTACCGGGACAGGCAGCTCCTACGAGCAGTACTTC. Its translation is CASSTGTGSSYEQYF.

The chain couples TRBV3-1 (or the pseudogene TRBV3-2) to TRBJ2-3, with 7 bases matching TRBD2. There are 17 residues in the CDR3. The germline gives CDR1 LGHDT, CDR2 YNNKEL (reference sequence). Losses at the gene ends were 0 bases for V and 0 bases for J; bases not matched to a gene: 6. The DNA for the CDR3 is TGTGCCAGCAGCCAAGAGTGGGGACTAACTAGCACAGATACGCAGTATTTT. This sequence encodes CASSQEWGLTSTDTQYF.

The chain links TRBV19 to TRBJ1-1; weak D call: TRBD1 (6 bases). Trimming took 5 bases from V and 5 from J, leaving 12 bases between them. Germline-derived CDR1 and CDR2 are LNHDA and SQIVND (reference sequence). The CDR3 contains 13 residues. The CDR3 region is CASSLQGGTEAFF. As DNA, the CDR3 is TGTGCCAGTAGTTTACAGGGAGGGACTGAAGCTTTCTTT.

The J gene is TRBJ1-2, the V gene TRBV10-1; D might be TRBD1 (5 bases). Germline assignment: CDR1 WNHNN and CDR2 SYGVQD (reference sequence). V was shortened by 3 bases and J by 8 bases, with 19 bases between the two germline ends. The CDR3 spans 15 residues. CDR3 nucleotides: TGCGCCAGCAGTGACGGGACTTCTGGATTCCAAGGCTACACCTTC. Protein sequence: CASSDGTSGFQGYTF.

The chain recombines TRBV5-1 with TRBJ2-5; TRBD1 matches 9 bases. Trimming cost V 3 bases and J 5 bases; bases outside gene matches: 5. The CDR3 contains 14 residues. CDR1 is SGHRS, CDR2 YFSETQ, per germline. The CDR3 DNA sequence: TGCGCCAGCAGCTCACAGACAGGGGGGGAGACCCAGTACTTC. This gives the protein CASSSQTGGETQYF.

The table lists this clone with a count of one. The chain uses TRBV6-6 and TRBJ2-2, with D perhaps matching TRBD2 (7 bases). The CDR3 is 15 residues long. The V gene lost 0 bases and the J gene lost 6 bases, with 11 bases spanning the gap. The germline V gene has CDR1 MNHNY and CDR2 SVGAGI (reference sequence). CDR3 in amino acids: CASSYSGGLPGELFF. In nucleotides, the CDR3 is TGTGCCAGCAGTTACTCCGGGGGGCTCCCCGGGGAGCTGTTTTTT.

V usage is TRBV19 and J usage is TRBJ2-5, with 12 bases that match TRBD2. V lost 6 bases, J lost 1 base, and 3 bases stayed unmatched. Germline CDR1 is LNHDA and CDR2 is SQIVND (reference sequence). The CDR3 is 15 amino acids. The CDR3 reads CASRSLAGGQETQYF. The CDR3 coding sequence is TGTGCCAGTAGATCACTAGCGGGGGGCCAAGAGACCCAGTACTTC.

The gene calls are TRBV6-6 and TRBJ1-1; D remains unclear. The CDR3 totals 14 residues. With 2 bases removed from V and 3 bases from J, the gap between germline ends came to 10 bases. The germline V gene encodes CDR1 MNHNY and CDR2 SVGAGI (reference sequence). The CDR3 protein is CASSYRGKDTEAFF. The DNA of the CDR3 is TGTGCCAGCAGTTACCGAGGGAAGGACACTGAAGCTTTCTTT.

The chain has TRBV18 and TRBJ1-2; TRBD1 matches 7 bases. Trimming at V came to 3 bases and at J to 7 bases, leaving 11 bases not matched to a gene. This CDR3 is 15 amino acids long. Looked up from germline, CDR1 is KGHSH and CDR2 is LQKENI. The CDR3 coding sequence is TGTGCCAGCTCACCTGATCCGGGACAGCTTAGTGGCTACACCTTC. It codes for CASSPDPGQLSGYTF.

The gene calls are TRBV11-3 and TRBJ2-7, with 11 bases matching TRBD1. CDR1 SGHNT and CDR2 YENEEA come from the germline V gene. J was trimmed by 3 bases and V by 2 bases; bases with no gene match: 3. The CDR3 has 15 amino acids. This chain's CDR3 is CASSLPGQGDYEQYF. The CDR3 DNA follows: TGTGCCAGCAGCTTACCGGGACAGGGGGACTACGAGCAGTACTTC.

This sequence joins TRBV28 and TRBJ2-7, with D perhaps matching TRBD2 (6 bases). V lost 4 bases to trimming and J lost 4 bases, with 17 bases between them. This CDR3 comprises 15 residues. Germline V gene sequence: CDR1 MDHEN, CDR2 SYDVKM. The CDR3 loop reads CASSSRRGVRYEQYF. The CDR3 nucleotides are TGTGCCAGCAGTTCTCGCCGCGGGGTCCGTTACGAGCAGTACTTC.

In nucleotides, the CDR3 is TGCGCCAGCAGCTTGATCTTAGGGGGATATGGCTACACCTTC. Translating gives CASSLILGGYGYTF. The chain is built from TRBV5-1 and TRBJ1-2; perhaps TRBD1 as D (6 bases). The CDR3 totals 14 residues. Germline assignment: CDR1 SGHRS and CDR2 YFSETQ. V shed 1 base and J shed 5 bases, with 12 bases lying between them.

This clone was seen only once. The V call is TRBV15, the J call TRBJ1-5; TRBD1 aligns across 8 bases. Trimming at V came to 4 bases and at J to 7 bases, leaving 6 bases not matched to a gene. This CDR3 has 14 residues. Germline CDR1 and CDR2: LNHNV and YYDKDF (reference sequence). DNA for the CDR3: TGTGCCACCAGCATAAGACAGGGGATACAGCCCCAGCATTTT. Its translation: CATSIRQGIQPQHF.

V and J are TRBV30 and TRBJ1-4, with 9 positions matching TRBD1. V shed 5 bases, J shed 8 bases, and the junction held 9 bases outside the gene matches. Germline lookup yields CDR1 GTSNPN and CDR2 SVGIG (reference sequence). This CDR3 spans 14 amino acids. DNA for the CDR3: TGTGCCTGGGGGGGACAGGGCGTAAGCGAAAAACTGTTTTTT. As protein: CAWGGQGVSEKLFF.

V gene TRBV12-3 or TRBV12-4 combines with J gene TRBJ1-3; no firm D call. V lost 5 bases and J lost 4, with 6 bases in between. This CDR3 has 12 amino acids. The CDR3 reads CASSLQGNTIYF. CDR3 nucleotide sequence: TGTGCCAGCAGTCTACAGGGAAACACCATATATTTT.

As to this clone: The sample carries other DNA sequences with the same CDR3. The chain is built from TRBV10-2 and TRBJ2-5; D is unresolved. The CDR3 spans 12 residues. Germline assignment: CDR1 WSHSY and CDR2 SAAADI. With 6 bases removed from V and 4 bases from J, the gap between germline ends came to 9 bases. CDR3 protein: CASREVRETQYF. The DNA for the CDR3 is TGCGCCAGCAGAGAAGTGCGAGAGACCCAGTACTTC.

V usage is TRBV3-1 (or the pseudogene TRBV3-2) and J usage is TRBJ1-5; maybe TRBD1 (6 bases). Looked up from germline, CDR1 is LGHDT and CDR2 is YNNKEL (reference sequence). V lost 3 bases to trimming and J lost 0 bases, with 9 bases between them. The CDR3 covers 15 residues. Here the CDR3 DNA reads TGTGCCAGCAGCCAGTACAGGGATAGCAATCAGCCCCAGCATTTT. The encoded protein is CASSQYRDSNQPQHF.

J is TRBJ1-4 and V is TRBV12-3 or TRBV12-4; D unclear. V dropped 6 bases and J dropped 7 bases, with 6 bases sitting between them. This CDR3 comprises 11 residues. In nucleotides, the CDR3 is TGTGCCAGCAGCAATTTTGAAAAACTGTTTTTT. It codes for CASSNFEKLFF.

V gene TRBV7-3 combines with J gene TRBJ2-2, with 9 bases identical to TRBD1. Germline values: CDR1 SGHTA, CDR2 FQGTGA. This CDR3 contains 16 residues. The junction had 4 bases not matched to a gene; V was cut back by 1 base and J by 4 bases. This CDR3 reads CASSLIGQGTTGELFF. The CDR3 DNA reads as TGTGCCAGCAGCTTAATCGGACAGGGGACCACCGGGGAGCTGTTTTTT.